This T cell receptor (beta chain) comes out of a study of T cells in Graves' hyperthyroidism and ophthalmopathy. Researchers took RNA transcripts and amplified the TCR beta CDR3 regions from them. TCR CDR3 underwent first-round RT-PCR with the HTBI primer set. In TCRdb, the multiplex PCR reads were re-called with MiXCR into one record per CDR3 protein. The sample has some 600,000 distinct CDR3 sequences, approximately 15% seen once; the top ten hold roughly 5.7%. The CDR3 length is 22 residues. Germline trimming cut 1 base from V and 1 base from J; bases unmatched to any gene: 18. From germline, CDR1 is LNHNV and CDR2 YYDKDF (reference sequence). General observations from the study: Most thyroid-expanded clonotypes above 0.001 were also found in blood. Ophthalmopathy could be told apart from stable hyperthyroidism with a 13 V-J model.

This clonotype was seen at least ten times. The antigen is not known. Any symptoms of ophthalmopathy came after the first hyperthyroidism diagnosis, from which the blood sample dates. Sequenced input: blood. The V and J genes are TRBV15 and TRBJ2-3; 12 bases agree with TRBD2. This clonotype originated in a woman aged 25 to 45 with Graves' hyperthyroidism that later progressed to Graves' ophthalmopathy. The CDR3 loop is CATSRGAFGLAGTLSRTDTQYF. DNA for the CDR3: TGTGCCACCAGCAGAGGGGCCTTCGGACTAGCGGGAACACTTAGTCGCACAGATACGCAGTATTTT.